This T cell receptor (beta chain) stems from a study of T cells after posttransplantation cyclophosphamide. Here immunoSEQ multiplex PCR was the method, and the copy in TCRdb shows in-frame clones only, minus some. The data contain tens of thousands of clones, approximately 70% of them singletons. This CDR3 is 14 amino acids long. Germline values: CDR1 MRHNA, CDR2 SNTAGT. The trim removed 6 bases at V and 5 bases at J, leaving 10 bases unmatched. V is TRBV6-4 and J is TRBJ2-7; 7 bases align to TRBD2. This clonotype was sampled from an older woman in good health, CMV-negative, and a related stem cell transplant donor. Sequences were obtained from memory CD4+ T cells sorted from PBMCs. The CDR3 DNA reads TGTGCCAGCAGGGGGGGGATCGTGTGGGACGAGCAGTACTTC. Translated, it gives CASRGGIVWDEQYF.